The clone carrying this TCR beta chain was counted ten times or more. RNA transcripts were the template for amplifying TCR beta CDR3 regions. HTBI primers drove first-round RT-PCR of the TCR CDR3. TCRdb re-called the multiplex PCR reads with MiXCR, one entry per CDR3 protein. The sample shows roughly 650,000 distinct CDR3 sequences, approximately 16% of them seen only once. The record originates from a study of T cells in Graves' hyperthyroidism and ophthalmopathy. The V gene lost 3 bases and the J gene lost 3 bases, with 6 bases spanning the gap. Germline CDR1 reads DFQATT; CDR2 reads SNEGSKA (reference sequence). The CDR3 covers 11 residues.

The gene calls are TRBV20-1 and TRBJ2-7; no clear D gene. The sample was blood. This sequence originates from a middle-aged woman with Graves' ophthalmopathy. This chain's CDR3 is CSASTVYEQYF. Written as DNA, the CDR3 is TGCAGTGCTAGCACTGTCTACGAGCAGTACTTC.